This T cell receptor beta chain came from a study of T cell responses to AZD1222 COVID-19 vaccine. The table came from immunoSEQ multiplex PCR; TCRdb's copy has only in-frame clones and leaves some out. This sample has nearly 200,000 clones, with 90% to 95% found just once. Study outcomes and limitations: The donor cohort was predominantly white British with a female majority, and clonal diversity may have been underestimated.

Comments on this clone: Its specificity is not known.

Deletions cut 8 bases from V and 2 bases from J, with 15 bases between. The CDR3 consists of 14 residues. Germline V lookup: CDR1 SNHLY, CDR2 FYNNEI. The clonotype was recovered from an adult who received the AZD1222 COVID-19 vaccine. The chain couples TRBV2 to TRBJ1-1; D is undetermined. The source material was peripheral blood, sampled 28 days after the second AZD1222 dose. The CDR3 bases are TGTGCCAGCGAGTATTCTTGGGGTAACACTGAAGCTTTCTTT. Amino acid sequence: CASEYSWGNTEAFF.